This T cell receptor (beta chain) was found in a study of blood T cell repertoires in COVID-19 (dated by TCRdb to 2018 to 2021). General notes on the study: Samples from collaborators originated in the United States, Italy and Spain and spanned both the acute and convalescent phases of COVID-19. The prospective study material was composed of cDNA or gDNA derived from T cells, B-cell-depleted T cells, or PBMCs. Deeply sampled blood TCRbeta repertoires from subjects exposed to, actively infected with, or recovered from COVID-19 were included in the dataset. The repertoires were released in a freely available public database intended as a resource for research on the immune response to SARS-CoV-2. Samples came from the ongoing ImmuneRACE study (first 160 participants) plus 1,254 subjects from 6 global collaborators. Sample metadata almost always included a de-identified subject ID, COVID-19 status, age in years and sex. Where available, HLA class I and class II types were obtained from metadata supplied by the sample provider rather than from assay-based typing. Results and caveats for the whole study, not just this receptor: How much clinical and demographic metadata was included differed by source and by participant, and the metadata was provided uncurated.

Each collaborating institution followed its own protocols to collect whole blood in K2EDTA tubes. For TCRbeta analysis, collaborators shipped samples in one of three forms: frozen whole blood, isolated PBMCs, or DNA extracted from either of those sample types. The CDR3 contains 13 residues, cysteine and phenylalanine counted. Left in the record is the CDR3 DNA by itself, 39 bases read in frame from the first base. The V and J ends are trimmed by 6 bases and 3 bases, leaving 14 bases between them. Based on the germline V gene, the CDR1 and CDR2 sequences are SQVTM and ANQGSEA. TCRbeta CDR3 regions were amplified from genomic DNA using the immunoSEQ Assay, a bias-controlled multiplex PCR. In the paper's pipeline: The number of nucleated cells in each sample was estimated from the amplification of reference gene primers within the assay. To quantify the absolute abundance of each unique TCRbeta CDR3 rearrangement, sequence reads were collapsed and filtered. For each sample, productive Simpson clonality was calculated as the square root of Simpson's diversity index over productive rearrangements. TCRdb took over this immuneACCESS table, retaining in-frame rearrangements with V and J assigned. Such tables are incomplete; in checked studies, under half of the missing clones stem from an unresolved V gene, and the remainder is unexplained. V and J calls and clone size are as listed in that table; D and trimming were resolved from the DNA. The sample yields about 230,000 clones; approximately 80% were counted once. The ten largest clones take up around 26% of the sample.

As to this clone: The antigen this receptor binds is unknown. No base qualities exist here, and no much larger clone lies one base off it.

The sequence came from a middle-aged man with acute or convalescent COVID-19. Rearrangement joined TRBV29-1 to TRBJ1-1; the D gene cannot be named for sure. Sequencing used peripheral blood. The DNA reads TGCAGCGTAGCTAGAAGAGTGGACACTGAAGCTTTCTTT. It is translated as CSVARRVDTEAFF.